Below are 16 T cell receptor beta chains sequenced from a single sample in a study of control samples from healthy donors and cancer patients. The assay was immunoSEQ multiplex PCR, and TCRdb's table has in-frame clones only and misses some. Here the sample spans 150,000 to 180,000 clones, 93% being singletons. Sequenced input: blood. These receptors all stem from a man in his forties or fifties in good health.

The chain joins TRBV5-1 to TRBJ2-7; 7 nucleotides agree with TRBD1. V gave up 0 bases and J gave up 6 bases; unmatched junction bases: 9. The germline gives CDR1 SGHRS, CDR2 YFSETQ. CDR3 length equals 15 residues. The CDR3 loop is CASSLERDSRGEQYF. As DNA, the CDR3 is TGCGCCAGCAGCTTGGAGAGGGACAGTCGGGGCGAGCAGTACTTC.

The chain employs TRBV3-1 (or the pseudogene TRBV3-2) and TRBJ2-5; D unresolved. The germline CDR1 and CDR2 sequences are LGHDT and YNNKEL (reference sequence). The CDR3 spans 15 residues. The V and J ends lost 0 bases and 2 bases respectively, with 10 bases between them. CDR3 sequence: CASSQERILQETQYF. Here the CDR3 DNA reads TGTGCCAGCAGCCAAGAGAGGATCCTACAAGAGACCCAGTACTTC.

The CDR3 spells CASSSAGPQETQYF. For the CDR3, the DNA is TGCGCCAGCAGCTCAGCGGGCCCCCAAGAGACCCAGTACTTC. The chain combines TRBV5-1 with TRBJ2-5; tentatively, D is TRBD2 (6 bases). Germline-derived CDR1 and CDR2 are SGHRS and YFSETQ. Trimming removed 3 bases at V and 1 base at J, with 10 bases between. CDR3 size: 14 residues. The full variable domain, rest sourced from reference TRBV5-1 and TRBJ2-5, is KAGVTQTPRYLIKTRGQQVTLSCSPISGHRSVSWYQQTPGQGLQFLFEYFSETQRNKGNFPGRFSGRQFSNSRSEMNVSTLELGDSALYLCASSSAGPQETQYFGPGTRLLVL.

The CDR3 sequence: CASSQGGTGARNTIYF. CDR3 bases: TGTGCCAGCAGCCAAGGGGGTACGGGGGCGAGAAACACCATATATTTT. This chain uses TRBV3-1 (or the pseudogene TRBV3-2) with TRBJ1-3; D is perhaps TRBD1 (6 bases). The CDR3 is 16 residues long. Trimming left V 1 base short and J 5 bases short, with 15 bases between. Germline CDR1 and CDR2: LGHDT and YNNKEL (reference sequence).

J is TRBJ2-7 and V is TRBV2, with 14 bases identical to TRBD2. The germline V gene encodes CDR1 SNHLY and CDR2 FYNNEI. This CDR3 comprises 17 residues. V shed 6 bases, J shed 1 base, and the junction held 8 bases outside the gene matches. The CDR3 nucleotides read TGTGCCAGCAGGGCGACTAGCGGGAGGGCAGAGTCCTACGAGCAGTACTTC. This gives the protein CASRATSGRAESYEQYF.

V is TRBV6-5 and J is TRBJ2-7, with a weak D call TRBD1 (5 bases). This CDR3 region has 13 residues. V was shortened by 2 bases and J by 2 bases, with 7 bases between the two germline ends. CDR1 is MNHEY, CDR2 SVGAGI, per germline. In nucleotides, the CDR3 is TGTGCCAGCAGTTACGACAGAACCTACGAGCAGTACTTC. This sequence encodes CASSYDRTYEQYF.

The chain carries TRBV6-5 and TRBJ2-5; D may be TRBD2 (5 bases). The CDR3 runs to 13 residues. V dropped 8 bases and J dropped 1 base, with 11 bases sitting between them. Germline lookup yields CDR1 MNHEY and CDR2 SVGAGI. The chain's CDR3 is CASDPGFQETQYF. Written as DNA, the CDR3 is TGTGCCAGCGACCCGGGATTCCAAGAGACCCAGTACTTC.

This chain connects TRBV4-2 to TRBJ2-2, with 10 positions matching TRBD2. The CDR3 covers 18 residues. Germline V gene data show CDR1 as LGHNA and CDR2 as YNFKEQ. The J segment lost 7 bases and the V segment lost 0 bases, leaving 11 bases of the junction unmatched. CDR3 protein: CASSQELVTSGLSGELFF. The CDR3 DNA reads as TGTGCCAGCAGCCAAGAACTTGTGACTAGCGGGTTGAGCGGGGAGCTGTTTTTT.

This clone came up once. The chain has TRBV6-5 and TRBJ1-2, with TRBD1 matching over 7 bases. Germline values: CDR1 MNHEY, CDR2 SVGAGI. With V trimmed by 7 bases and J by 4 bases, 9 bases remained unmatched. The CDR3 extends over 14 amino acids. CDR3 loop: CASNSQGKGYGYTF. CDR3 bases: TGTGCCAGCAACTCACAGGGGAAGGGCTATGGCTACACCTTC.

This chain connects TRBV5-1 to TRBJ2-5; a weak D match, TRBD1 (6 bases). The germline V gene encodes CDR1 SGHRS and CDR2 YFSETQ. This CDR3 region has 13 residues. V lost 4 bases to trimming and J lost 1 base, with 8 bases between them. The CDR3 here is CASSTTGQETQYF. CDR3 sequence (DNA): TGCGCCAGCAGCACGACAGGCCAAGAGACCCAGTACTTC.

The chain uses TRBV3-1 (or the pseudogene TRBV3-2) and TRBJ2-2; the D is unclear. CDR1 LGHDT and CDR2 YNNKEL come from the germline V gene (reference sequence). The length of the CDR3 is 14 residues. The V and J ends lost 4 bases and 5 bases respectively, with 11 bases between them. The CDR3 is CASSPPGRTGELFF. The DNA for the CDR3 is TGTGCCAGCAGCCCTCCCGGGCGGACCGGGGAGCTGTTTTTT.

This chain connects TRBV6-5 to TRBJ1-2, with D perhaps matching TRBD1 (5 bases). From germline, CDR1 is MNHEY and CDR2 SVGAGI. The CDR3 covers 13 residues. Trimming took 10 bases from V and 4 from J, leaving 16 bases between them. The CDR3 nucleotides are TGTGCCACCCTACCCGGGGGAGCCTATGGCTACACCTTC. Amino acid sequence: CATLPGGAYGYTF.

The rearrangement links TRBV12-3 or TRBV12-4 to TRBJ1-1; 9 bases are shared with TRBD1. V was pared by 6 bases and J by 7 bases, with 6 bases of the junction left unmatched. The CDR3 extends over 13 amino acids. In DNA, the CDR3 is TGTGCCAGCAGCAGCACAGGGGGCGGTGAAGCTTTCTTT. It yields the protein CASSSTGGGEAFF.

This clone was recorded a few times. The genes are TRBV5-5 and TRBJ2-7; 9 bases match TRBD2. The J segment lost 3 bases and the V segment lost 4 bases, leaving 8 bases of the junction unmatched. Germline V CDR1 and CDR2: SGHKS, YYEKEE (reference sequence). The CDR3 extends over 15 amino acids. In DNA form, the CDR3 reads TGTGCCAGCAGCCCAAGAAGTAGCGGGGGCTACGAGCAGTACTTC. Its translation is CASSPRSSGGYEQYF.

The J gene is TRBJ1-3, the V gene TRBV10-3; 9 bases fit TRBD1. Germline V CDR1 and CDR2: ENHRY, SYGVKD. The CDR3 loop spans 16 amino acids. Trimming at V came to 6 bases and at J to 1 base, leaving 7 bases not matched to a gene. CDR3 nucleotides: TGTGCCATCAGGGAGGGACAGGGCCCTTCTGGAAACACCATATATTTT. Protein sequence: CAIREGQGPSGNTIYF.

The chain uses TRBV9 and TRBJ2-3, with TRBD2 matching over 9 bases. Germline V CDR1 and CDR2: SGDLS, YYNGEE. This CDR3 is built from 16 residues. With V trimmed by 0 bases and J by 2 bases, 4 bases remained unmatched. The CDR3 bases are TGTGCCAGCAGCGTAGTGGGGACTAGCAACACAGATACGCAGTATTTT. This translates into CASSVVGTSNTDTQYF.